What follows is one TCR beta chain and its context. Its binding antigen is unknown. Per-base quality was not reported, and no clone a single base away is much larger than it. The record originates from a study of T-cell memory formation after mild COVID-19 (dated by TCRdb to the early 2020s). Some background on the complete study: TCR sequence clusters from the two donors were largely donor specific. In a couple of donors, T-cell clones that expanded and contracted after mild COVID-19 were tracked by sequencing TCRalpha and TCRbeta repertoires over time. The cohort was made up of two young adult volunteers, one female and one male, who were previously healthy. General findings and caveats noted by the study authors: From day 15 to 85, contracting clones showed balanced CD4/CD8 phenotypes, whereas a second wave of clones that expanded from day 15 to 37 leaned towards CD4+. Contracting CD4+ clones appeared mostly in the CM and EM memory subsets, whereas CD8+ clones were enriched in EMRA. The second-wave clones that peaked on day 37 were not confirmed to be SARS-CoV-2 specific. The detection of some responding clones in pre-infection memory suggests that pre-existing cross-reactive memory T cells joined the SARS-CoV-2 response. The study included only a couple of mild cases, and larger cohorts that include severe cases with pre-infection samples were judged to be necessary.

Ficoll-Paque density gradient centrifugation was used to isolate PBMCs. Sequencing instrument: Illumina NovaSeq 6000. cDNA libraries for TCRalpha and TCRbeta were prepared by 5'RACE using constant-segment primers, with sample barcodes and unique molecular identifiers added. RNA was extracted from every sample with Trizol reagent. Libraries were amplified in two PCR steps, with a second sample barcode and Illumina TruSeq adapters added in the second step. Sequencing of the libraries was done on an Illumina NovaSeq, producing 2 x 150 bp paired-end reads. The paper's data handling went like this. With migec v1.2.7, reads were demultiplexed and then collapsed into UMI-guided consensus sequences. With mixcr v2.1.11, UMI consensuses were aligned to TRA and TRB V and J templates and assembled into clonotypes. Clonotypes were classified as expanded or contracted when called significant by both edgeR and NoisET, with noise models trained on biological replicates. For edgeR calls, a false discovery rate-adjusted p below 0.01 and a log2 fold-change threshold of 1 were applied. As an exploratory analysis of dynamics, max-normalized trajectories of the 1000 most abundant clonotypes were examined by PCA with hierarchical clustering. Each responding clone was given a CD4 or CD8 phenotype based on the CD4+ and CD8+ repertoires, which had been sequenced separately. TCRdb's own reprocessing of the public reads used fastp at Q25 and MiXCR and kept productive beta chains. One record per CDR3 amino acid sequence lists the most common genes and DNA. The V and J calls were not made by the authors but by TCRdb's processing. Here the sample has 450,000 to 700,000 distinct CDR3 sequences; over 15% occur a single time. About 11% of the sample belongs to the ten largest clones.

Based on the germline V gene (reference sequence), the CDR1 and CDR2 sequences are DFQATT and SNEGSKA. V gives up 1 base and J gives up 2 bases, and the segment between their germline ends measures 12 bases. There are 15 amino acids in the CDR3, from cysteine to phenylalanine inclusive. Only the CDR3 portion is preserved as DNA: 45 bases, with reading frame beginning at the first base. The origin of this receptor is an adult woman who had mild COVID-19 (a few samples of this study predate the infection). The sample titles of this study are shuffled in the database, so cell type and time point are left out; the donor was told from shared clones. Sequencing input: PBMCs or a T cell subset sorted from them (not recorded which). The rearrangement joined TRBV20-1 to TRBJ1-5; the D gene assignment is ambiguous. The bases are TGCAGTGCTAGAGTTAACGCGATGGGCAATCAGCCCCAGCATTTT. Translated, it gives CSARVNAMGNQPQHF.